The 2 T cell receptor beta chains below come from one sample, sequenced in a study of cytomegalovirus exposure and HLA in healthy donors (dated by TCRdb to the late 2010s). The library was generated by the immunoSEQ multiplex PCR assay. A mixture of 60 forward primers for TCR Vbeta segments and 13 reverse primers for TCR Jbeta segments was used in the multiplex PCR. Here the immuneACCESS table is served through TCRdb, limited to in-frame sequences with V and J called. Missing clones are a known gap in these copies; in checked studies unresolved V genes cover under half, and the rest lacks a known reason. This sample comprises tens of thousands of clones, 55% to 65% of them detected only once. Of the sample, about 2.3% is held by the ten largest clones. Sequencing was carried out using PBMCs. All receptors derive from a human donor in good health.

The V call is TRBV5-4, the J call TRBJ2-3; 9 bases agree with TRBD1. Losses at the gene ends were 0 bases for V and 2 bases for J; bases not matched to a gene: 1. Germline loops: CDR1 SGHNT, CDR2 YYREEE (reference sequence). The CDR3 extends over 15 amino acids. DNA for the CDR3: TGTGCCAGCAGCTTGGGGGACAGGGACACAGATACGCAGTATTTT. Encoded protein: CASSLGDRDTDTQYF.

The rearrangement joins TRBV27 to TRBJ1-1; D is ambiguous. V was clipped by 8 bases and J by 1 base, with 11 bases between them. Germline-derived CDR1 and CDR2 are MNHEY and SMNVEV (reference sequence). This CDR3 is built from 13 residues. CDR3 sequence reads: CASRMGRNTEAFF. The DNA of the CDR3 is TGTGCCAGCCGAATGGGCAGGAACACTGAAGCTTTCTTT.